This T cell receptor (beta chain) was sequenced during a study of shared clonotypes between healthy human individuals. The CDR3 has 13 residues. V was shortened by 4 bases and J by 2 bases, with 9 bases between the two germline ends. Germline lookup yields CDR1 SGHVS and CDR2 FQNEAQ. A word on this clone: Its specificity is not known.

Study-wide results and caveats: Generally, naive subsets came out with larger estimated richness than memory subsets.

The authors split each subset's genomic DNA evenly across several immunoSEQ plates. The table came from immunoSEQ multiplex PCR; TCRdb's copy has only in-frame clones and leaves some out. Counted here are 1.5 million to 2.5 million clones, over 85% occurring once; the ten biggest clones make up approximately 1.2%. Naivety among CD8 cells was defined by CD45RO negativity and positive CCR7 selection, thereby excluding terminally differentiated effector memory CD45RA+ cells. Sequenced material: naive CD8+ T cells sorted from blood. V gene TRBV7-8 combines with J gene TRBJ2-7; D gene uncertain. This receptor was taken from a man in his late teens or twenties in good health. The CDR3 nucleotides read TGTGCCAGCAGCTCCCGGCCAGCCTACGAGCAGTACTTC. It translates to CASSSRPAYEQYF.